This T cell receptor beta chain was recovered during a study of post-analysis software for immune sequencing data. Unique molecular identifiers tagged the TCR beta cDNA libraries. From the PCR reads, TCRdb called clonotypes with MiXCR, one entry per CDR3 protein. The sample holds around 260,000 distinct CDR3 sequences, 36% seen once. There are many counts of this clonotype. Its antigen remains unidentified. Trimming shortened V by 3 bases and J by 12 bases, and 15 bases separated the two germline ends. CDR1 and CDR2 from the germline V gene are MNHEY and SMNVEV (reference sequence). The CDR3 loop spans 13 amino acids. Findings of the study overall: Among multiple sclerosis patients, normalized Chao1 diversity was significantly below that of controls. Samples from one preparation batch, clustered by F measure, grouped strongly together. In patients, 4 to 6 TRBV segments were more frequent than in controls, with TRBV5-6, TRBV5-1 and TRBV20-1 among them.

The sample was blood. The chain combines TRBV27 with TRBJ1-5; no clear D gene. The sequence was obtained from a girl aged 5-17 years with multiple sclerosis. CDR3 nucleotides: TGTGCCAGCAGTTTCACCGGCGGGGTTATCCAGCATTTT. As protein: CASSFTGGVIQHF.